This TCR beta chain comes out of a study of beta chain features in type 1 diabetes. Study-wide points: All four CD4+ subsets from Type 1 diabetes patients carried moderately but significantly shorter TCRB CDR3s.

This clone has a handful of counts. What it recognizes is unknown. This CDR3 is built from 17 residues. Every bit of the isolated RNA underwent reverse transcription, so sequencing read expressed TCRB transcripts. Assay used: immunoSEQ multiplex PCR; TCRdb lists only in-frame clones, some missing. Found here are 500,000 to 800,000 clones, about an eighth of them singletons; the top ten hold roughly 0.12%. The sequenced sample was naive CD4+ T cells from blood. This TCR was recovered from a man younger than 40 with type 1 diabetes. V and J are TRBV21-1 and TRBJ2-1; the tabulated D call, TRBD1, remains unverified against the DNA. TRBV21-1 is noted as a pseudogene. This CDR3 reads CASSKRRRGQGYNEQFF. The CDR3, as DNA: TGTGCCAGCAGCAAAAGGCGCCGGGGACAGGGCTACAATGAGCAGTTCTTC.